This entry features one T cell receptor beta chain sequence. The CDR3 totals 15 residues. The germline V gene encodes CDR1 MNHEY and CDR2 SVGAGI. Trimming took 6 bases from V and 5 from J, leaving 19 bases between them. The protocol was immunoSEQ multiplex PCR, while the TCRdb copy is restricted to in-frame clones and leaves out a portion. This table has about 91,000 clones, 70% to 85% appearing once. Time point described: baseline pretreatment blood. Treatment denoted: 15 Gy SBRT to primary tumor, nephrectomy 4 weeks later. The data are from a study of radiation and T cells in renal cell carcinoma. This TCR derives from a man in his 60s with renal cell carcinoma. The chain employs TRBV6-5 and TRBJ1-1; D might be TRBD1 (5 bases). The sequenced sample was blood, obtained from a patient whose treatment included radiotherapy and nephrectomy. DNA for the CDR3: TGTGCCAGCAGCCCCGATTTAGGGGCTTGGACTGAAGCTTTCTTT. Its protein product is CASSPDLGAWTEAFF.